This T cell receptor (beta chain) came from a study of blood T cell repertoires in COVID-19 (dated by TCRdb to the early 2020s). For the study in its entirety: The collaborator samples originated in the United States, Italy and Spain and spanned the acute and convalescent phases of COVID-19. The prospective study material was composed of cDNA or gDNA derived from T cells, B-cell-depleted T cells, or PBMCs. The dataset comprised deeply sampled blood TCRbeta repertoires from subjects exposed to, actively infected with, or recovered from COVID-19. A freely available public database, intended as a resource for researchers studying the immune response to SARS-CoV-2, is where the repertoires were released. The samples were drawn from two sources: the first 160 participants of the ongoing ImmuneRACE study, and 1,254 subjects contributed by 6 global collaborators. The sample metadata nearly always contained a de-identified subject ID, COVID-19 status, age in years and sex. HLA class I and class II types, where available, came from metadata supplied by the sample provider rather than from assay-based typing.

One collaborating source in Seattle enrolled patients while the patients were actively infected and followed the patients over time throughout the course of disease. Each collaborating institution followed its own protocols to collect whole blood in K2EDTA tubes. For TCRbeta analysis, collaborators shipped samples in one of three forms: frozen whole blood, isolated PBMCs, or DNA extracted from either of those sample types. A note on this clone: It has no known antigen specificity. Nothing much larger sits one base from this clone, and base qualities are not available.

The immunoSEQ Assay, a bias-controlled multiplex PCR, was used to amplify TCRbeta CDR3 regions from genomic DNA. The published analysis was carried out like this. Within the assay, amplification of reference gene primers was used to estimate how many nucleated cells each sample contained. To quantify the absolute abundance of each unique TCRbeta CDR3 rearrangement, sequence reads were collapsed and filtered. For each sample, productive Simpson clonality was calculated by taking the square root of Simpson's diversity index across productive rearrangements. Here the immuneACCESS table is served through TCRdb, limited to in-frame sequences with V and J called. Missing clones are a known gap in these copies; in checked studies unresolved V genes cover under half, and the rest lacks a known reason. From that table come the V and J calls and clone size; the DNA was used to work out D and trimming. In this sample the table shows over 200,000 clones, 65% to 90% of which occur a single time. The leading ten clones occupy under 14% of the sample.

The CDR3 runs 20 amino acids, cysteine and phenylalanine included. CDR3 DNA only is kept here, 60 bases in frame from base 1. V lost 6 bases and J lost 0 bases; the stretch between them is 27 bases long. CDR1 and CDR2, looked up from the germline V gene, are MDHEN and SYDVKM. Study-level results and caveats: The amount of clinical and demographic metadata varied by source and participant and was provided uncurated.

Sequencing input: peripheral blood. The sequence is built from TRBV28 and TRBJ1-5, and possibly TRBD1, on 5 matching bases. This sequence was found in a man aged 45 to 65 with COVID-19, enrolled during active disease. The sequenced DNA: TGTGCCAGCAGAACATTACTAGGGACTTCGGTGGGCGATAGCAATCAGCCCCAGCATTTT. It specifies CASRTLLGTSVGDSNQPQHF.